A selection of T cell receptor beta chains follows, all from one sample in a study of blood T cell repertoires in COVID-19. Method: immunoSEQ multiplex PCR; TCRdb's copy keeps in-frame clones and lacks some. Of approximately 280,000 clones in the sample, roughly 85% are singletons; the top ten hold less than 6.5%. What was sequenced was peripheral blood. These receptors all come from a man aged 45-60 years with active or convalescent COVID-19. The CDR3 runs from the conserved cysteine through the conserved F or W. The order of the fields is D gene, V gene, clone size, J gene, CDR3 protein, CDR3 DNA. A D gene is named only where the DNA matches it firmly. Clone sizes are given selectively: once, few, many, or a class where the clone is expanded.

.	TRBV29-1	.	TRBJ2-1	CSVDTIGRSSYNEQFF	TGCAGCGTTGACACGATTGGCCGCTCCTCCTACAATGAGCAGTTCTTC
.	TRBV7-9	.	TRBJ1-6	CASSAAGDYNSPLHF	TGTGCCAGCAGCGCCGCGGGAGATTATAATTCACCCCTCCACTTT
.	TRBV19	.	TRBJ1-2	CASATGSANYGYTF	TGTGCCAGTGCTACAGGGTCTGCTAACTATGGCTACACCTTC
.	TRBV7-9	.	TRBJ2-5	CASSLGARREETQYF	TGTGCCAGCAGCTTAGGGGCCCGGAGGGAAGAGACCCAGTACTTC
TRBD1	TRBV18	.	TRBJ1-3	CASSSGQRNSGNTIYF	TGTGCCAGCTCATCGGGACAGCGCAACTCTGGAAACACCATATATTTT
TRBD2	TRBV3-1/TRBV3-2	once	TRBJ2-4	CASSLGGPRNIQYF	TGTGCCAGCAGCCTGGGAGGGCCTAGAAACATTCAGTACTTC
.	TRBV3-1/TRBV3-2	.	TRBJ2-4	CASSTGAKNIQYF	TGTGCCAGCAGTACGGGAGCCAAAAACATTCAGTACTTC
.	TRBV7-8	.	TRBJ2-7	CASSTRTQTREQYF	TGTGCCAGCAGCACTCGGACTCAAACCCGCGAGCAGTACTTC
TRBD1	TRBV2	.	TRBJ2-1	CASPFDARQGTYNEQFF	TGTGCCAGCCCTTTCGACGCTCGACAGGGGACCTACAATGAGCAGTTCTTC
.	TRBV18	once	TRBJ1-6	CASSPGQGNSPLHF	TGTGCCAGCTCACCAGGGCAGGGTAATTCACCCCTCCACTTT
.	TRBV28	.	TRBJ2-6	CASSIGQRANVLTF	TGTGCCAGCAGTATAGGACAGCGGGCCAACGTCCTGACTTTC
.	TRBV27	.	TRBJ2-2	CASNRLEGVGAGELFF	TGTGCCAGCAACCGCTTAGAGGGGGTGGGGGCCGGGGAGCTGTTTTTT
.	TRBV19	.	TRBJ2-5	CASSNKSGAVETQYF	TGTGCCAGTAGTAATAAATCGGGAGCTGTGGAGACCCAGTACTTC
.	TRBV5-5	.	TRBJ1-2	CASSPGGGLGYTF	TGTGCCAGCAGCCCCGGGGGGGGGCTAGGCTACACCTTC
TRBD2	TRBV27	few	TRBJ2-2	CASSFTYSSGRSSGELFF	TGTGCCAGCAGTTTCACCTATAGTAGCGGGAGAAGTAGCGGGGAGCTGTTTTTT
.	TRBV5-4	once	TRBJ2-5	CASSSDLRAMETQYF	TGTGCCAGCAGCTCGGATCTCAGGGCCATGGAGACCCAGTACTTC